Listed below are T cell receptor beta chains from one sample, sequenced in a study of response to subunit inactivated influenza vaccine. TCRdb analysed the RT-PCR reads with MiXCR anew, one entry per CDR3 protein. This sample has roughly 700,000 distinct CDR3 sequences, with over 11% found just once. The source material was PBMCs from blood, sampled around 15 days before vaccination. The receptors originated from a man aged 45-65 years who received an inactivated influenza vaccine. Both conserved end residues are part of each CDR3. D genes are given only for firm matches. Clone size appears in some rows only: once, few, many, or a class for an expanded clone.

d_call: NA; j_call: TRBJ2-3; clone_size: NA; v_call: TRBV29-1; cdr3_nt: TGCAGCGTTGCCCAGAACCGGGGCGGGAGCACAGATACGCAGTATTTT; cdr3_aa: CSVAQNRGGSTDTQYF
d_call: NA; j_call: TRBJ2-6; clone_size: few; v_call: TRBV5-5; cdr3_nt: TGTGCCAGCAGCGACCCTTCTGGGGCCAACGTCCTGACTTTC; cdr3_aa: CASSDPSGANVLTF
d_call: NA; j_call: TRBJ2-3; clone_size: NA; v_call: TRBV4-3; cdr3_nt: TGCGCCAGCAGCCAAATACCCGCGGTGGCAGATACGCAGTATTTT; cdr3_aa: CASSQIPAVADTQYF
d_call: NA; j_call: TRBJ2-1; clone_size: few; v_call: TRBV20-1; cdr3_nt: TGCAGTGCTAGACGTACAATTCGTGAGCAGTTCTTC; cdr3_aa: CSARRTIREQFF
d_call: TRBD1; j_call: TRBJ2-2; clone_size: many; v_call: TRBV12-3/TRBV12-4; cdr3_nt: TGTGCCAGCAGTACAACAGGGGCTCTTAACACCGGGGAGCTGTTTTTT; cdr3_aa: CASSTTGALNTGELFF
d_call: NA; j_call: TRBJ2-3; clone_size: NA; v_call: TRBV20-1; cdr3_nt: TGCAGTGCTAGAGACGGGGGTGGTAGCACAGATACGCAGTATTTT; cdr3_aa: CSARDGGGSTDTQYF
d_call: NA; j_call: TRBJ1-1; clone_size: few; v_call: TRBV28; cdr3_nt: TGTGCCAGCACCCTATCGGGGAGCAGTCCTGAAGCTTTCTTT; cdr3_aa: CASTLSGSSPEAFF
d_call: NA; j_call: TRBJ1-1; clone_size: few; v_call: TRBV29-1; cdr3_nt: TGCAGCGTTGAAGACCGGACGCGGGGGGCTTTGATGAACACTGAAGCTTTCTTT; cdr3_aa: CSVEDRTRGALMNTEAFF
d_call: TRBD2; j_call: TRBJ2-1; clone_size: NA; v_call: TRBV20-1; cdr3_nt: TGCAGTGCTAGTATCGGCGGGAGAGGTAATGAGCAGTTCTTC; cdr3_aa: CSASIGGRGNEQFF
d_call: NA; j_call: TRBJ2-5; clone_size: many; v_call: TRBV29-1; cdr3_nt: TGCAGCGCTCCCGAAGGGGTCGGGACCCAGTACTTC; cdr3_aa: CSAPEGVGTQYF
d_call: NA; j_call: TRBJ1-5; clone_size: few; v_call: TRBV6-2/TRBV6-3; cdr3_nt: TGTGCCAGCAGTTACTCCGAGGGGAAGCTCCAGCATTTT; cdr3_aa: CASSYSEGKLQHF
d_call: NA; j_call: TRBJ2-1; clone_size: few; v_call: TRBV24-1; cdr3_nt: TGTGCCACCAGTGACCCAGGGGGGAGTGAGCAGTTCTTC; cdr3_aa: CATSDPGGSEQFF
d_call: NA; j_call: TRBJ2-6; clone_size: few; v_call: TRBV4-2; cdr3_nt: TGTGCCAGCAGCCAAGAACCAGGGTACTCTGGGGCCAACGTCCTGACTTTC; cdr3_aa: CASSQEPGYSGANVLTF
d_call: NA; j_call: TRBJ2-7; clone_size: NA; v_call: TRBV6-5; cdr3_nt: TGTGCCAGCAGTTACGGGCCTGAGGCCTACGAGCAGTACTTC; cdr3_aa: CASSYGPEAYEQYF
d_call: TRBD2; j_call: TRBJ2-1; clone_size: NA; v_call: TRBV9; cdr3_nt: TGTGCCAGCAGCGTAGCACTAGCGGGGATTAGCTCCTACAATGAGCAGTTCTTC; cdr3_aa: CASSVALAGISSYNEQFF
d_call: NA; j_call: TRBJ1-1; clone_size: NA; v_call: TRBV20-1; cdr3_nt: TGCAGTGCTAGCCCCAGGGCGGCCACTGAAGCTTTCTTT; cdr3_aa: CSASPRAATEAFF
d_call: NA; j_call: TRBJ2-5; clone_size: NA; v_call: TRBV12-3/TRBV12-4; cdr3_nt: TGTGCCAGCAGTTTCCGGGACGTACGAAAAGAGACCCAGTACTTC; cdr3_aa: CASSFRDVRKETQYF
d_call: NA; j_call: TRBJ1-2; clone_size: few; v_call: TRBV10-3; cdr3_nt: TGTGCCATCAGTGAGTCGTTTTGGGACACTGGGACGCAGTATGGCTACACCTTC; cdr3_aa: CAISESFWDTGTQYGYTF
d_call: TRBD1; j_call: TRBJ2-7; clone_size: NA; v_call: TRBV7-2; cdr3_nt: TGTGCCAGCAGTGTCGGGACAGGGGGAACTTACTCCTACGAGCAGTACTTC; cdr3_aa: CASSVGTGGTYSYEQYF
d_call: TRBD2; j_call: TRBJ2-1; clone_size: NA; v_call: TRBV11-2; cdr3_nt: TGTGCCAGCAGCTCCCGGATAGCGGGGGGGAGTAATGAGCAGTTCTTC; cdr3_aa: CASSSRIAGGSNEQFF
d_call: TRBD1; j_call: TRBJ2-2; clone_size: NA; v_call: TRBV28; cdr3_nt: TGTGCCAGCAGTTTGCGTAGACAGGGGTCCGGGGAGCTGTTTTTT; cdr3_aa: CASSLRRQGSGELFF
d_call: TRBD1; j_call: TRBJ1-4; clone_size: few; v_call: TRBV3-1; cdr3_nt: TGTGCCAGCAGCCAAGGCGGCGGACAGGCCCGAGAAAAACTGTTTTTT; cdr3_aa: CASSQGGGQAREKLFF
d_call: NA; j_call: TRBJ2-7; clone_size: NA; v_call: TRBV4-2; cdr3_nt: TGTGCCAGCAGCCAAGATACGGTACAGGGTAACGAGCAGTACTTC; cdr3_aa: CASSQDTVQGNEQYF
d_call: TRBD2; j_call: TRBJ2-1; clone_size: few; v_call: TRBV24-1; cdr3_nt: TGTGCCACCAGGCCGGGGGGGGCCAATGAGCAGTTCTTC; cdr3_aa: CATRPGGANEQFF
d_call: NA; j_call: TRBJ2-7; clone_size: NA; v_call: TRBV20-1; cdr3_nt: TGCAGTGCTAGAGCTACACATATTCTAGACGAGCAGTACTTC; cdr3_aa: CSARATHILDEQYF
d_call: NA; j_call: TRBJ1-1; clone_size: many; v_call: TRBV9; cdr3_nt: TGTGCCAGCAGCGGAACACCGAACACTGAAGCTTTCTTT; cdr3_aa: CASSGTPNTEAFF
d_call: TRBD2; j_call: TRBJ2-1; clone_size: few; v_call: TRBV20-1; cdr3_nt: TGCAGTGCTAGAGGGACTAGCGGGAGGCATGAGCAGTTCTTC; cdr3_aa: CSARGTSGRHEQFF
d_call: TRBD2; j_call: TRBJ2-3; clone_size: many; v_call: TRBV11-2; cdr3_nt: TGTGCCAGCAGTTACCCTACGCCGGGACTAGCGGAAAGCACAGATACGCAGTATTTT; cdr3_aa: CASSYPTPGLAESTDTQYF
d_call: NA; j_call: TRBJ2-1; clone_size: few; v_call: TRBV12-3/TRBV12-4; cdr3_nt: TGTGCCAGCAGTCCCGCCGGGAGCGAGGGGAATGAGCAGTTCTTC; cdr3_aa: CASSPAGSEGNEQFF
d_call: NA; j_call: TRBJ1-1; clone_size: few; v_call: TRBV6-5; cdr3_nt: TGTGCCAGCAGTTACTCAAGGGGGGTGGAGAACACTGAAGCTTTCTTT; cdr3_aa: CASSYSRGVENTEAFF
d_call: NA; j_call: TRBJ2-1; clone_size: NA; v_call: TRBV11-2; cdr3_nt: TGTGCCAGCAGCTTATTTCCCCGGGTCCGCAGGGAGAGTGAGCAGTTCTTC; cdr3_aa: CASSLFPRVRRESEQFF
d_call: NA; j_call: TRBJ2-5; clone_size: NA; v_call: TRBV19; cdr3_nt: TGTGCCAGTAGTATTTCGGTAGGGGGTTACCAAGAGACCCAGTACTTC; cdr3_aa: CASSISVGGYQETQYF
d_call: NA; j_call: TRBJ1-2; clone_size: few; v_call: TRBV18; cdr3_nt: TGTGCCAGCTCACTGAAATTATCAGGGGAATACGGCTACACCTTC; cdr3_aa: CASSLKLSGEYGYTF
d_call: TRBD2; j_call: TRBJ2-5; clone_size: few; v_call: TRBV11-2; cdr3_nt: TGTGCCAGCAGCTGGGAAAAAGCGGGAGGCCCTAAAGGATTGTTGACCCAGTACTTC; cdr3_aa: CASSWEKAGGPKGLLTQYF
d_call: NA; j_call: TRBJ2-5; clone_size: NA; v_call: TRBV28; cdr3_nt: TGTGCCAGCAGTTTGGGTATATTCCAAGAGACCCAGTACTTC; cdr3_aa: CASSLGIFQETQYF
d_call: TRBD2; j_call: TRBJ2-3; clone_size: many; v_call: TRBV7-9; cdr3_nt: TGTGCCAGCAGGAGCTTTTGGGCTAGCGGACCCACAGATACGCAGTATTTT; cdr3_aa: CASRSFWASGPTDTQYF
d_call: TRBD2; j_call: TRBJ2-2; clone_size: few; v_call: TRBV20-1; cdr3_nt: TGCAGTGCAAGCCCCCCTCTAGCGGGAAACACCGGGGAGCTGTTTTTT; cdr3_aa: CSASPPLAGNTGELFF
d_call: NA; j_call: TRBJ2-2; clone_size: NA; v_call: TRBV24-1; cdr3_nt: TGTGCCACCAGTGAGTCCCCGGGGTTCGGGGAGCTGTTTTTT; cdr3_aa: CATSESPGFGELFF
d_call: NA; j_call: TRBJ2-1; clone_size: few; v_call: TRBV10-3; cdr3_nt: TGTGCCATCGCTGGCGGCAACAATGAGCAGTTCTTC; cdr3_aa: CAIAGGNNEQFF
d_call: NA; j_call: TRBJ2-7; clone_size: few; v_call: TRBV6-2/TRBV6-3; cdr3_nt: TGTGCCAGCGGCGATCGACAGGCCTACGAGCAGTACTTC; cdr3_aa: CASGDRQAYEQYF
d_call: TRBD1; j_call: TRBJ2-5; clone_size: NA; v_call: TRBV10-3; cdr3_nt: TGTGCCATCAGTGAGGCAGGGGGACAGGAGACCCAGTACTTC; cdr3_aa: CAISEAGGQETQYF
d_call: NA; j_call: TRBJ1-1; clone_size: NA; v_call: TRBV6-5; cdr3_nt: TGTGCCAGCAGTTACTCTCCGGACACGAACACTGAAGCTTTCTTT; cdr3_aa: CASSYSPDTNTEAFF
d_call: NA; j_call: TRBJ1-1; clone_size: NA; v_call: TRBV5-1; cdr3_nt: TGCGCCAGCAGCTTGCGGCAGGGTAAGGTTGAAGCTTTCTTT; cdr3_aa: CASSLRQGKVEAFF
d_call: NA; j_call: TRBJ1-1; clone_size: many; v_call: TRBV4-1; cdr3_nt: TGCGCCAGCAGCCAGTTGGGGTACACTGAAGCTTTCTTT; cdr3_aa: CASSQLGYTEAFF
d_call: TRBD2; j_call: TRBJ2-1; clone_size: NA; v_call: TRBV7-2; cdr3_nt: TGTGCCAGCAGCTTAGGACTAGCGAGCAACAATGAGCAGTTCTTC; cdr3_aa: CASSLGLASNNEQFF
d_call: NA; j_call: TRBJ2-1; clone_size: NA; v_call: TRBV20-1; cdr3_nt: TGCAGTGCTAGAAGGGGTGGGAGGTACTACAATGAGCAGTTCTTC; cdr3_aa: CSARRGGRYYNEQFF